The clone carrying this TCR beta chain has more than one count but fewer than ten. Its antigen remains unidentified. The data stem from a study of beta chain features in type 1 diabetes. General study findings and limits: A moderate, significant TCRB CDR3 shortening appeared in type 1 diabetes across four CD4+ subsets. Cells expressing TCR highly could be over-represented by cDNA sequencing.

Populations isolated by sorting all had purity greater than 95%. Expressed TCRB transcripts got sequenced, as all isolated RNA was reverse transcribed. Profiling relied on immunoSEQ multiplex PCR, and the TCRdb table lists in-frame clones only, not all of them. Of about 180,000 clones in the sample, about 13% were seen once. This receptor was identified in a young woman in good health. Sequenced input: central memory CD4+ T cells from blood.

DNA for the CDR3: TGTGCCAGCAGTCTCAGAAGAACCGGGGAGCTGTTTTTT. As protein: CASSLRRTGELFF. This rearrangement joins TRBV27 to TRBJ2-2; unclear D gene. From germline, CDR1 is MNHEY and CDR2 SMNVEV (reference sequence). Trimming took off 5 bases at V and 5 bases at J, with 9 bases between the two ends. This CDR3 spans 13 amino acids.